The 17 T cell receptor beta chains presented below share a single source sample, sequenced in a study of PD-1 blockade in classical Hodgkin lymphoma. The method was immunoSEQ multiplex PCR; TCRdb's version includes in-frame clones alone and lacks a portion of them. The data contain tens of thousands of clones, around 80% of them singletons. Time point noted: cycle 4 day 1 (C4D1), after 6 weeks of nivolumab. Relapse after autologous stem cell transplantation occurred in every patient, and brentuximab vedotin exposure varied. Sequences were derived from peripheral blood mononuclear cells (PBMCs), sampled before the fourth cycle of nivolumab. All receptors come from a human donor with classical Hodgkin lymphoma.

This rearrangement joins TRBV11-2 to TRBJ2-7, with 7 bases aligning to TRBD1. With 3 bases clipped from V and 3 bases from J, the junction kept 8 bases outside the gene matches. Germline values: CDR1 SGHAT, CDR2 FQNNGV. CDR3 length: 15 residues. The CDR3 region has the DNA TGTGCCAGCAGCTTCTCGGGACAGCTACACTACGAGCAGTACTTC. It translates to CASSFSGQLHYEQYF.

The CDR3 DNA reads as TGTGCCAGCAGTTACTCCATATGGCGGGGACAGCATTTT. It yields the protein CASSYSIWRGQHF. The V call is TRBV6-6, the J call TRBJ1-5; no firm D call. Germline-derived CDR1 and CDR2 are MNHNY and SVGAGI (reference sequence). The CDR3 runs to 13 residues. Trimming took 0 bases from V and 13 from J, leaving 13 bases between them.

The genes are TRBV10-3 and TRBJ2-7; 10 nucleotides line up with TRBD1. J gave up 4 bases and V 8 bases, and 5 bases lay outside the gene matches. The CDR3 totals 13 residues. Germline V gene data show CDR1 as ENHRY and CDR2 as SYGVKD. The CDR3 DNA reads TGTGCCATCGGGGGACAGGGGAGATACGAGCAGTACTTC. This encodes CAIGGQGRYEQYF.

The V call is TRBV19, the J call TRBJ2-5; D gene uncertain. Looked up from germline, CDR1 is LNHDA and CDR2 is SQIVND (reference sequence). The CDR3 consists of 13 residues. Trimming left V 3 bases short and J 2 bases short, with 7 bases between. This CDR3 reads CASSIYWQETQYF. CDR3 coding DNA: TGTGCCAGTAGTATTTACTGGCAAGAGACCCAGTACTTC.

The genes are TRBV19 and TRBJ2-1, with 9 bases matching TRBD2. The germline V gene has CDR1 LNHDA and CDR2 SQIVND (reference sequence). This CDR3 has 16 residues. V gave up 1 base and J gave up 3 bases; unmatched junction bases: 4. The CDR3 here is CASSIVGGGDYNEQFF. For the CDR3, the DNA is TGTGCCAGTAGTATAGTTGGCGGGGGGGACTACAATGAGCAGTTCTTC.

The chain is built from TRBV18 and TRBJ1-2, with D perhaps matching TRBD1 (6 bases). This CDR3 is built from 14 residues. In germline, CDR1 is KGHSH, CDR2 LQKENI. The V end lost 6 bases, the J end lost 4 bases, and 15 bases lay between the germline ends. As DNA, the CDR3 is TGTGCCAGCTCTTTGTACAGGGACGGCTATGGCTACACCTTC. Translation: CASSLYRDGYGYTF.

The CDR3 bases are TGCGCCAGCAGCTTGGCACAGCCTTTCTATGGCTACACCTTC. The encoded protein is CASSLAQPFYGYTF. The chain has TRBV5-1 and TRBJ1-2; no reliable D call. This CDR3 has 14 residues. V was cut by 0 bases and J by 4 bases, with 10 bases left in between. In germline, CDR1 is SGHRS, CDR2 YFSETQ.

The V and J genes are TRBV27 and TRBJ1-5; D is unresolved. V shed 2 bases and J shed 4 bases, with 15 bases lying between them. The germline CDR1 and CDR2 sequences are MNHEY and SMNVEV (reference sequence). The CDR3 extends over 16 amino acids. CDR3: CASSLMGGLKNQPQHF. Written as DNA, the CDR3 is TGTGCCAGCAGTTTAATGGGAGGCTTAAAAAATCAGCCCCAGCATTTT.

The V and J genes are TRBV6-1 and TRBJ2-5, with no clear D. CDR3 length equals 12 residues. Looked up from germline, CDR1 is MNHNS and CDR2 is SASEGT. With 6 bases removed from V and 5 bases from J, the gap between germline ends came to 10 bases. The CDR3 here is CASRASSETQYF. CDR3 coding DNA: TGTGCCAGCAGGGCTAGTTCCGAGACCCAGTACTTC.

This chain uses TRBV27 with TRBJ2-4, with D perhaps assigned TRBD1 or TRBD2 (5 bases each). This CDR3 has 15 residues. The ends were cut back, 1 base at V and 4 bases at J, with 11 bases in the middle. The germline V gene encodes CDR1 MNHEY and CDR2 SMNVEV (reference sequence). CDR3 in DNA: TGTGCCAGCAGTTTATATAGGGACCCTAAAAACATTCAGTACTTC. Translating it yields CASSLYRDPKNIQYF.

CDR3 loop: CASRRGDPNQPQHF. DNA of the CDR3: TGTGCCAGTCGGCGAGGGGACCCCAATCAGCCCCAGCATTTT. The chain recombines TRBV6-1 with TRBJ1-5; D is perhaps TRBD1 (5 bases). Germline V lookup: CDR1 MNHNS, CDR2 SASEGT. Between the trimmed V and J ends, which lost 9 bases and 3 bases, there was a span of 15 bases. This CDR3 comprises 14 residues.

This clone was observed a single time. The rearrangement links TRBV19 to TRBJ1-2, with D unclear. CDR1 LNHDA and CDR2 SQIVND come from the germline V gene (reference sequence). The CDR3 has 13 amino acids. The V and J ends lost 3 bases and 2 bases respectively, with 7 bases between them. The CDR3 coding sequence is TGTGCCAGTAGTATTTGGGGAAACTATGGCTACACCTTC. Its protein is CASSIWGNYGYTF.

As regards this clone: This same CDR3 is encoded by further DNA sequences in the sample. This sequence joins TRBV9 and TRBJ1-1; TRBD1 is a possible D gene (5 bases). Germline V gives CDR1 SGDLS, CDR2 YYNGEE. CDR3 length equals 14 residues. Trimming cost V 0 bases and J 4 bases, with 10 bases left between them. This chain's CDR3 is CASSVGQGGTEAFF. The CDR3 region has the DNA TGTGCCAGCAGCGTAGGGCAGGGTGGCACTGAAGCTTTCTTT.

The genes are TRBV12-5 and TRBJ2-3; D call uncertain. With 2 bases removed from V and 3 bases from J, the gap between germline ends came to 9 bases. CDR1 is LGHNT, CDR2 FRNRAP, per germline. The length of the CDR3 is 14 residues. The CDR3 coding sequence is TGTGCTAGTGGTTTGTTAAGAAGTACAGATACGCAGTATTTT. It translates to CASGLLRSTDTQYF.

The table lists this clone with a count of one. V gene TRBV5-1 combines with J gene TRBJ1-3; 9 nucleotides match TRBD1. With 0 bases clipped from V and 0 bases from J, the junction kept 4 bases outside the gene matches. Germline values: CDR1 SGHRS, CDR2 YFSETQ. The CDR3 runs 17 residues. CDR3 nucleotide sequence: TGCGCCAGCAGCTTGGGAGACAGGGGGTCCTCTGGAAACACCATATATTTT. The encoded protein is CASSLGDRGSSGNTIYF.

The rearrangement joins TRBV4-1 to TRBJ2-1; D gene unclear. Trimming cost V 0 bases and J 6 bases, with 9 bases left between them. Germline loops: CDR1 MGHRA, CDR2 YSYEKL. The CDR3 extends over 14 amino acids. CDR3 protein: CASSQESVFNEQFF. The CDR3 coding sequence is TGCGCCAGCAGCCAAGAAAGCGTATTCAATGAGCAGTTCTTC.

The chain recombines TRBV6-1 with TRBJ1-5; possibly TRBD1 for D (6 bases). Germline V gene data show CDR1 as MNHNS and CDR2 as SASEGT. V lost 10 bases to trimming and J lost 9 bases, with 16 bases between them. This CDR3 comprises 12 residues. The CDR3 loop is CATQGGLLPQHF. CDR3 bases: TGTGCCACACAGGGAGGTCTTTTGCCCCAGCATTTT.